These 27 T cell receptor beta chains share one sample of origin, sequenced in a study of Graves' ophthalmopathy and Graves' hyperthyroidism. Amplified material comprised TCR beta CDR3 regions derived from RNA transcripts. RT-PCR was first run with HTBI primers, then multiplex PCR in a second round. From the multiplex PCR reads, TCRdb called clonotypes with MiXCR, one entry per CDR3 protein. The sample records 900,000 to 1,200,000 distinct CDR3 sequences, about 36% being singletons. What was sequenced was peripheral blood or thyroid tissue (not recorded which). The origin of the receptors is an adult man with Graves' hyperthyroidism.

Note on this clonotype: A read error may be the cause here, since a much bigger clone is one base away. CDR3 residues: CSASGRNTEAFF. In DNA, the CDR3 is TGCAGTGCTAGCGGCAGGAACACTGAAGCTTTCTTT. V and J are TRBV20-1 and TRBJ1-1; D gene ambiguous. Trimming took 3 bases from V and 1 from J, leaving 6 bases between them. There are 12 residues in the CDR3. Germline loops: CDR1 DFQATT, CDR2 SNEGSKA (reference sequence).

CDR3 DNA sequence: TGTGCCAGCAGCTCCCAGGGGTATAACTATGGCTACACCTTC. It codes for CASSSQGYNYGYTF. V and J are TRBV5-6 and TRBJ1-2, with D tentatively TRBD1 (6 bases). There are 14 residues in the CDR3. Germline values: CDR1 SGHDT, CDR2 YYEEEE. V lost 3 bases to trimming and J lost 1 base, with 10 bases between them.

The rearrangement joins TRBV10-3 to TRBJ2-2; TRBD2 matches 11 bases. The CDR3 is 17 amino acids. The germline CDR1 and CDR2 sequences are ENHRY and SYGVKD. Trimming cost V 2 bases and J 3 bases; bases outside gene matches: 5. CDR3 region: CAISETSGSRDTGELFF. In DNA form, the CDR3 reads TGTGCCATCAGTGAGACTAGCGGGAGTCGGGACACCGGGGAGCTGTTTTTT.

This clonotype showed up many times. In DNA, the CDR3 is TGTGCCAGCAGTGATACTCCCGGGAGCTCTGGAAACACCATATATTTT. Its protein product is CASSDTPGSSGNTIYF. The chain has TRBV2 and TRBJ1-3; D not resolved. The germline CDR1 and CDR2 sequences are SNHLY and FYNNEI. The CDR3 extends over 16 amino acids. With 3 bases removed from V and 0 bases from J, the gap between germline ends came to 12 bases. Together with reference TRBV2 and TRBJ1-3, the CDR3 gives the full variable domain: EPEVTQTPSHQVTQMGQEVILRCVPISNHLYFYWYRQILGQKVEFLVSFYNNEISEKSEIFDDQFSVERPDGSNFTLKIRSTKLEDSAMYFCASSDTPGSSGNTIYFGEGSWLTVV.

This clonotype was detected only a few times. V gene TRBV7-2 combines with J gene TRBJ2-2; weak D call: TRBD2 (6 bases). The CDR3 loop spans 20 amino acids. V dropped 2 bases and J dropped 5 bases, with 27 bases sitting between them. In germline, CDR1 is SGHTA, CDR2 FQGNSA. In nucleotides, the CDR3 is TGTGCCAGCAGCTTACGCCCCTCTCTAGCGCTCAATGAAAGGACCGGGGAGCTGTTTTTT. Its protein product is CASSLRPSLALNERTGELFF.

The chain carries TRBV6-5 and TRBJ2-5, with D possibly matching TRBD1 (5 bases). The ends were cut back, 6 bases at V and 4 bases at J, with 12 bases in the middle. Germline V gene sequence: CDR1 MNHEY, CDR2 SVGAGI. The CDR3 has 13 residues. DNA of the CDR3: TGTGCCAGCAGACCGAGACAGAGAGAGACCCAGTACTTC. Its translation is CASRPRQRETQYF.

This clonotype was counted many times. The CDR3 DNA sequence: TGTGCCATCGGGGACAAGAACACCGGGGAGCTGTTTTTT. It is translated as CAIGDKNTGELFF. V is TRBV10-3 and J is TRBJ2-2; maybe TRBD1 (6 bases). Trimming removed 8 bases from V and 1 base from J, with 8 bases in between. CDR1 is ENHRY, CDR2 SYGVKD, per germline. The CDR3 has 13 amino acids.

This clonotype was seen more than once but under ten times. This chain links TRBV5-1 with TRBJ1-4; TRBD1 matches 9 bases. Trimming at V came to 3 bases and at J to 5 bases, leaving 8 bases not matched to a gene. CDR3 size: 16 residues. Germline V CDR1 and CDR2: SGHRS, YFSETQ. The CDR3 here is CASSSGPTGGNEKLFF. CDR3 nucleotide sequence: TGCGCCAGCAGCTCTGGCCCGACAGGGGGAAATGAAAAACTGTTTTTT.

The chain uses TRBV9 and TRBJ2-7, with a possible D match to TRBD2 (6 bases). CDR1 is SGDLS, CDR2 YYNGEE, per germline. The CDR3 sequence is 16 residues long. The germline V and J ends were trimmed by 5 bases and 5 bases, with 23 bases remaining between them. The CDR3 bases are TGTGCCAGCAGTGAGCTGAGTAGGCTAGCGCTCGACGAGCAGTACTTC. Translating it yields CASSELSRLALDEQYF.

The V and J genes are TRBV12-3 or TRBV12-4 and TRBJ1-4; D remains unclear. Trimming pared 2 bases from V and 8 bases from J, leaving 12 bases between. The CDR3 has 14 residues. The chain's CDR3 is CASSLRSSKEKLFF. The CDR3 DNA is TGTGCCAGCAGTTTAAGGTCAAGTAAGGAAAAACTGTTTTTT.

The chain has TRBV6-1 and TRBJ1-1; the match to TRBD1 covers 7 bases. The V segment lost 7 bases and the J segment 0 bases; nucleotides outside the gene matches: 11. The CDR3 extends over 16 amino acids. The V gene's germline CDR1 is MNHNS and CDR2 SASEGT. CDR3 DNA: TGTGCCAGCACGATTTACCAGGGGGTCCTGAACACTGAAGCTTTCTTT. As protein: CASTIYQGVLNTEAFF.

The sample holds a few counts of this clonotype. V is TRBV10-2 and J is TRBJ2-2; 7 nucleotides align to TRBD1. From germline, CDR1 is WSHSY and CDR2 SAAADI. J lost 3 bases, V lost 8 bases, and 3 bases had no gene match. The CDR3 totals 13 residues. The CDR3 reads CASFGTDTGELFF. CDR3 DNA sequence: TGCGCCAGCTTTGGGACAGACACCGGGGAGCTGTTTTTT.

This chain links TRBV20-1 with TRBJ1-6; 8 bases map to TRBD1. The CDR3 contains 14 residues. Germline CDR1 DFQATT, CDR2 SNEGSKA (reference sequence). V dropped 6 bases and J dropped 8; count of bases not matched to a gene: 9. CDR3 nucleotides: TGCAGTGCAGTGGACAGGGCTGATTATTCACCCCTCCACTTT. Protein: CSAVDRADYSPLHF.

This chain connects TRBV2 to TRBJ1-1; D remains ambiguous. V shed 7 bases and J shed 3 bases, with 9 bases lying between them. The CDR3 contains 12 residues. The germline CDR1 and CDR2 sequences are SNHLY and FYNNEI. In DNA form, the CDR3 reads TGTGCCAGCAACGGCGACTACACTGAAGCTTTCTTT. It encodes CASNGDYTEAFF.

This clonotype was recorded a few times. J is TRBJ2-6 and V is TRBV7-2, with D uncertain. Per the germline V gene, CDR1 is SGHTA and CDR2 is FQGNSA. The V end was cut by 8 bases, the J end by 3 bases, with 11 bases between. The CDR3 totals 14 residues. The CDR3 region has the DNA TGTGCCAGCGATCTAGTAGGTGGGGCCAACGTCCTGACTTTC. It codes for CASDLVGGANVLTF.

This clonotype was picked up many times. The gene calls are TRBV5-6 and TRBJ2-7, with a possible D match to TRBD1 (6 bases). The CDR3 loop spans 13 amino acids. Germline lookup yields CDR1 SGHDT and CDR2 YYEEEE. V lost 7 bases and J 0 bases, leaving 11 bases between the germline ends. The CDR3 loop is CASHGQFSYEQYF. CDR3 coding DNA: TGTGCCAGCCACGGACAGTTCTCCTACGAGCAGTACTTC.

This clonotype was recorded at least ten times. V usage is TRBV2 and J usage is TRBJ1-6; D possibly corresponds to TRBD1 (6 bases). This CDR3 contains 14 residues. V shed 1 base and J shed 9 bases, with 10 bases lying between them. CDR1 is SNHLY and CDR2 is FYNNEI in the germline V gene. CDR3 nucleotides: TGTGCCAGCAGTGAAGTCGGCAGGGGTTCACCCCTCCACTTT. This translates into CASSEVGRGSPLHF. Filled out from reference TRBV2 and TRBJ1-6, the complete variable domain reads EPEVTQTPSHQVTQMGQEVILRCVPISNHLYFYWYRQILGQKVEFLVSFYNNEISEKSEIFDDQFSVERPDGSNFTLKIRSTKLEDSAMYFCASSEVGRGSPLHFGNGTRLTVT.

Points on this clonotype: A junction boundary mismatches the germline segment, possibly from a read error. This chain joins TRBV5-6 and TRBJ2-2; 10 bases are shared with TRBD1. The CDR3 has 16 amino acids. Germline CDR1 reads SGHDT; CDR2 reads YYEEEE. The CDR3 DNA is TGTGCCAGCAGCCCCGGGACAGGGGTGCACACCGGGGGGCTGTTTTTT. As protein: CASSPGTGVHTGGLFF.

A remark on this clonotype: A much larger clonotype is one base distant, so this may be a read error. The CDR3 is CASSPGPRLTYEQYF. CDR3 DNA: TGTGCCAGCAGCCCAGGGCCCCGGCTGACCTACGAGCAGTACTTC. The chain carries TRBV9 and TRBJ2-7; a possible D gene is TRBD1 (5 bases). The CDR3 covers 15 residues. Deletions cut 4 bases from V and 2 bases from J, with 16 bases between. CDR1 and CDR2 (germline): SGDLS, YYNGEE.

Only a few counts were recorded for this clonotype. The V gene is TRBV30, the J gene TRBJ1-5, with a possible D match to TRBD1 (5 bases). The CDR3 runs 12 residues. Germline CDR1 GTSNPN, CDR2 SVGIG (reference sequence). The V end was cut by 3 bases, the J end by 9 bases, with 12 bases between. CDR3 DNA sequence: TGTGCCTGGAGGGGACGGAATGGGCCCCAGCATTTT. Translating gives CAWRGRNGPQHF.

The chain links TRBV7-9 to TRBJ2-5, with 9 nucleotides matching TRBD1. Germline assignment: CDR1 SEHNR and CDR2 FQNEAQ (reference sequence). J gave up 2 bases and V 5 bases, and 6 bases lay outside the gene matches. This CDR3 is built from 15 residues. The CDR3 here is CASSEGTGRQETQYF. The CDR3 nucleotides are TGTGCCAGCAGCGAGGGGACAGGGCGACAAGAGACCCAGTACTTC.

The J gene is TRBJ1-6, the V gene TRBV10-2; D gene uncertain. CDR1 is WSHSY and CDR2 is SAAADI in the germline V gene. Deletions cut 8 bases from V and 10 bases from J, with 27 bases between. The length of the CDR3 is 17 residues. CDR3 protein: CASREERPVSVKSPLHF. For the CDR3, the DNA is TGCGCCAGCCGGGAGGAGCGACCTGTGTCCGTGAAGTCACCCCTCCACTTT.

The CDR3, as DNA: TGTGCCAGCAGATCCCTAGCGGGGCTCAACACTGAAGCTTTCTTT. It translates to CASRSLAGLNTEAFF. V gene TRBV6-6 combines with J gene TRBJ1-1, with D perhaps matching TRBD1 (5 bases). The CDR3 spans 15 residues. Germline-derived CDR1 and CDR2 are MNHNY and SVGAGI (reference sequence). V was pared by 6 bases and J by 2 bases, with 16 bases between.

This clonotype has at least ten counts. The chain has TRBV11-2 and TRBJ2-7; no reliable D call. Trimming stripped 2 bases from V and 2 bases from J, with 13 bases between. From germline, CDR1 is SGHAT and CDR2 FQNNGV. The CDR3 totals 15 residues. The CDR3 nucleotides are TGTGCCAGCAGCTTAAGTTGGTTCGGTACCTACGAGCAGTACTTC. Amino acid sequence: CASSLSWFGTYEQYF.

The rearrangement uses TRBV28 and TRBJ1-5; possible D gene TRBD1, 5 bases. Germline CDR1 MDHEN, CDR2 SYDVKM. V shed 6 bases and J shed 9 bases, with 18 bases lying between them. This CDR3 region has 14 residues. CDR3 DNA sequence: TGTGCCAGCAGGGCCCCGGGGGACCGAAGGCCCCAGCATTTT. It specifies CASRAPGDRRPQHF.

The chain recombines TRBV9 with TRBJ1-6; D ambiguous. Per the germline V gene, CDR1 is SGDLS and CDR2 is YYNGEE. This CDR3 region has 15 residues. Deletions cut 3 bases from V and 9 bases from J, with 16 bases between. Written as DNA, the CDR3 is TGTGCCAGCAGCGCCTTTAGGGAAGGGAGTTCACCCCTCCACTTT. The encoded protein is CASSAFREGSSPLHF.

This sequence joins TRBV4-3 and TRBJ2-7; no firm D call. Trimming took off 0 bases at V and 7 bases at J, with 16 bases between the two ends. Germline V gene data show CDR1 as LGHNA and CDR2 as YSLEER. This CDR3 is 15 amino acids long. This CDR3 is CASSQDSGTLGEQYF. The CDR3, as DNA: TGCGCCAGCAGCCAAGATTCAGGCACCCTGGGGGAGCAGTACTTC.